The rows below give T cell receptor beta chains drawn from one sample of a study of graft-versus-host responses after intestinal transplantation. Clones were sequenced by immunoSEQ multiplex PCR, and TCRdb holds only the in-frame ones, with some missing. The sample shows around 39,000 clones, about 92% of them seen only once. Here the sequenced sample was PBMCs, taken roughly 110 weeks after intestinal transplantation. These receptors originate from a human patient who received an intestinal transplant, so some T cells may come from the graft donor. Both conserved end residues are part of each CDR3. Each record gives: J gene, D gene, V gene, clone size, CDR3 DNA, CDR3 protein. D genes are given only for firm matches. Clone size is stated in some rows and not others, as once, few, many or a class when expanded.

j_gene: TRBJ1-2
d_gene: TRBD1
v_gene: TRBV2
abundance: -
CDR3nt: TGTGCCAGCAGGGACAGGAACTATGGCTACACCTTC
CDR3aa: CASRDRNYGYTF

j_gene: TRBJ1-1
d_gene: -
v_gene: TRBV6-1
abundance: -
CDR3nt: TGTGCCAGCAGTGAAAAGAGAGACACTGAAGCTTTCTTT
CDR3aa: CASSEKRDTEAFF

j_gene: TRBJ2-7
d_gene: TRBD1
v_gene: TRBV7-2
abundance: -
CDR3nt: TGTGCCAGCAGCTCCCGACAGGGTGTAGAGCAGTACTTC
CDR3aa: CASSSRQGVEQYF

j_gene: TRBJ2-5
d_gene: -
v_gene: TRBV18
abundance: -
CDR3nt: TGTGCCAGCTCGCCCACCCTGTTATTCGGTACGGAGACCCAGTACTTC
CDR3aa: CASSPTLLFGTETQYF

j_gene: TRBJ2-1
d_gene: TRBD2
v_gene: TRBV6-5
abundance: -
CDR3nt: TGTGCCAGCAGAGGGACTAGAGAGATTGAGCAGTTCTTC
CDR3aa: CASRGTREIEQFF

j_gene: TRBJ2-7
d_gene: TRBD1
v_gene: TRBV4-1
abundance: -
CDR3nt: TGCGCCAGCAGCCAAGTTAACAGGGGACACGAGCAGTACTTC
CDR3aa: CASSQVNRGHEQYF

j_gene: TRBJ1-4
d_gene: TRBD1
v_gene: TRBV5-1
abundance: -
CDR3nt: TGCGCCAGCAGCTTGGATACAGGGGCAACTAATGAAAAACTGTTTTTT
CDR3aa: CASSLDTGATNEKLFF

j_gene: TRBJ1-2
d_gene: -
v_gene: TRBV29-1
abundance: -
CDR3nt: TGCAGCGTTGTGGAGTATGGCTACACCTTC
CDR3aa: CSVVEYGYTF

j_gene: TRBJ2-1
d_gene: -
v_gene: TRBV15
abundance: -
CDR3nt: TGTGCCACCTCAGATGGCGATGAGCAGTTCTTC
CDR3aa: CATSDGDEQFF

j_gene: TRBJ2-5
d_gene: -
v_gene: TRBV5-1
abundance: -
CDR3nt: TGCGCCAGCAGATTCTCAACAGGGCGTACAGGAGAGACCCAGTACTTC
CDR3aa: CASRFSTGRTGETQYF

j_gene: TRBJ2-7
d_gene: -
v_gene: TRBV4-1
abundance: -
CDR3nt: TGCGCCAGCAGCCAGCTAGTAACCTACGAGCAGTACTTC
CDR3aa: CASSQLVTYEQYF

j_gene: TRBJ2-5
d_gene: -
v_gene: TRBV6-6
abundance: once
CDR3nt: TGTGCCAGCAGTTCCCGGGAGACCCAGTACTTC
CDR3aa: CASSSRETQYF

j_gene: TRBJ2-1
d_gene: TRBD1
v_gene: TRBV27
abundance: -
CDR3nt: TGTGCCAGCAGTTTAGGGGACAGGGGAAATGAGCAGTTCTTC
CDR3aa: CASSLGDRGNEQFF

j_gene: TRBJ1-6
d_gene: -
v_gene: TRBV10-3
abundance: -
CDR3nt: TGTGCCATCAGTGCCGAGGTAAGGGGGTTCAGCTCCTATAATTCACCCCTCCACTTT
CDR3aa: CAISAEVRGFSSYNSPLHF

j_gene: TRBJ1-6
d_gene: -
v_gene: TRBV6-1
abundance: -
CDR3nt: TGTGCCAGCAGTGAACTTCTTAACTCCTATAATTCACCCCTCCACTTT
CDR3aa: CASSELLNSYNSPLHF

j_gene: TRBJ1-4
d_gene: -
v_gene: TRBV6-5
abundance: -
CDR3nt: TGTGCCAGCAGGATTGAGGACGGTGTAGGAAAACTGTTTTTT
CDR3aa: CASRIEDGVGKLFF

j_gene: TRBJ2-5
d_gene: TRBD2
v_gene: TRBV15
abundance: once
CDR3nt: TGTGCCACCAGCACGGGTAGCGGGTTGGAAGAGACCCAGTACTTC
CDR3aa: CATSTGSGLEETQYF

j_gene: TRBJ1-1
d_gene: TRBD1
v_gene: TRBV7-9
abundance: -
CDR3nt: TGTGCCAGCAGCCGTCGGGACAGGGGGAAAACTTTCTTT
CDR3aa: CASSRRDRGKTFF

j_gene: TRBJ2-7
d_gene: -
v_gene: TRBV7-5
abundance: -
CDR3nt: TGTGCCAGCAGTGGACTAAGCTCCTACGAGCAGTACTTC
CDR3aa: CASSGLSSYEQYF

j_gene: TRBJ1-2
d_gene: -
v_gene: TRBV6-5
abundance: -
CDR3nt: TGTGCCAGCAGCCCACTGGGAGTCCTCTATGGCTACACCTTC
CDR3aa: CASSPLGVLYGYTF

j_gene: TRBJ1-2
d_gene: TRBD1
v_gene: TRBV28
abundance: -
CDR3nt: TGTGCCAGCAGTTTTCCCGGACAGGGAGGGGACTATGGCTACACCTTC
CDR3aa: CASSFPGQGGDYGYTF

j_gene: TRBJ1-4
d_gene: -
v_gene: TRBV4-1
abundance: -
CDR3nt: TGCGCCGGCAGCCGGAAAGGGGGACGGTATGAAAAACTGTTTTTT
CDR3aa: CAGSRKGGRYEKLFF

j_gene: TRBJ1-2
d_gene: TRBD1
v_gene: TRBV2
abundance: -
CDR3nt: TGTGCCAGCAGTGTCAGGGGACAGGGGATAAGTGGCTACACCTTC
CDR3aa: CASSVRGQGISGYTF

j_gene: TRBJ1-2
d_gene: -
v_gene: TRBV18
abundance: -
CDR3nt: TGTGCCAGCTCACCACCGCAAAGGTGGGTCTATGGCTACACCTTC
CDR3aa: CASSPPQRWVYGYTF

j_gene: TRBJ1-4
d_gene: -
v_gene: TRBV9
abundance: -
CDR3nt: TGTGCCAGCAGCCCCAGGGAGACTAATGAAAAACTGTTTTTT
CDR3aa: CASSPRETNEKLFF

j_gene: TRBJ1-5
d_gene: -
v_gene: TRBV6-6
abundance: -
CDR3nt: TGTGCCAGCAGTTATGGGGCCGGAGGTCAGCCCCAGCATTTT
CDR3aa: CASSYGAGGQPQHF

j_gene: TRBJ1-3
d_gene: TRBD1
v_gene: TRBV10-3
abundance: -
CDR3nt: TGTGCCATCAGAGGGGGCGTCTTCGGAAACACCATATATTTT
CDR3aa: CAIRGGVFGNTIYF

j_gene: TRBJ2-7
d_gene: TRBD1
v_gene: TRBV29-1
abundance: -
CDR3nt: TGCAGCGCCACTGGACAGGGCTACGAGCAGTACTTC
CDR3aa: CSATGQGYEQYF

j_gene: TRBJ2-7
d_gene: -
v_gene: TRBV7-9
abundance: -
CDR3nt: TGTGCCAGCAGCATTAACGTTGAGTACGAGCAGTACTTC
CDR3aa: CASSINVEYEQYF

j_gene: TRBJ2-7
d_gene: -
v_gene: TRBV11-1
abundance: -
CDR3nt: TGTGCCAGCAGTGGCAGGCGGGACAGTTTGGACGAGCAGTACTTC
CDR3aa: CASSGRRDSLDEQYF

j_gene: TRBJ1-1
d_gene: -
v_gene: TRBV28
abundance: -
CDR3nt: TGTGCCAGCAGTCAAACCCCCCCCGGGGTTGAAGCTTTCTTT
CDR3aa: CASSQTPPGVEAFF

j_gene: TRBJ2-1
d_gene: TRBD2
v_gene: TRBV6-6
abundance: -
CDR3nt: TGTGCCAGCAGTTACTCATTCGCGGGAGAAATCAATGAGCAGTTCTTC
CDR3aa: CASSYSFAGEINEQFF

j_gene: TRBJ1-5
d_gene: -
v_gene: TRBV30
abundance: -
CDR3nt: TGTGCCTGGAGTGCGGTCCGGGACCCGCAGCCCCAGCATTTT
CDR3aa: CAWSAVRDPQPQHF

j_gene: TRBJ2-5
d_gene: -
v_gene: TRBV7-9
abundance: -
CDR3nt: TGTGCCAGCAGCTTACGGTTCAGTGGAGAGACCCAGTACTTC
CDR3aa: CASSLRFSGETQYF

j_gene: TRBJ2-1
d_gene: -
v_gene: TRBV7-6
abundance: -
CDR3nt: TGTGCCAGCAGCTTAGTAGGTAGCAATGAGCAGTTCTTC
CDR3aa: CASSLVGSNEQFF

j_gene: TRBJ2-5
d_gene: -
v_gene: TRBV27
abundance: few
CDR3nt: TGTGCCAGCAGTTTGATAGGATCGGAGACCCAGTACTTC
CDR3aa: CASSLIGSETQYF

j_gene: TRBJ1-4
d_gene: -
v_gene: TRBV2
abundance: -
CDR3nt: TGTGCCAGCAGCCCAGAGGTGGGCAGTGAAAAACTGTTTTTT
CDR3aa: CASSPEVGSEKLFF

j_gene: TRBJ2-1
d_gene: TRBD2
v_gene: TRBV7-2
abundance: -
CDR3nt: TGTGCCAGCAGCTTATTAGGAGGAGGACTAGCGGGAAGCTACAATGAGCAGTTCTTC
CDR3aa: CASSLLGGGLAGSYNEQFF

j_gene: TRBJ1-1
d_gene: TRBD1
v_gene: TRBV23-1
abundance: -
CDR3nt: TGCGCCAGCGCTCGCCCCACCCTCAGGGGGGCAGCTTTCTTT
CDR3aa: CASARPTLRGAAFF

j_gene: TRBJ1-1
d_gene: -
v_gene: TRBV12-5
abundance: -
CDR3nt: TGTGCTAGTGCTCGCCCCCGGGACTCCCATGGCGGCACTGAAGCTTTCTTT
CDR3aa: CASARPRDSHGGTEAFF

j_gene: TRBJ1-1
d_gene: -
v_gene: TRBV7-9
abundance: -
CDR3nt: TGTGCCAGCAGCCAGCGCGACAGGCGGAACACTGAAGCTTTCTTT
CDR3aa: CASSQRDRRNTEAFF